One and the same sample provided the 18 T cell receptor beta chains below, sequenced in a study of cytomegalovirus exposure and HLA in healthy donors. Primers for the PCR totalled 60 Vbeta and 13 Jbeta. This table comes from immunoSEQ multiplex PCR, and its TCRdb copy is limited to in-frame clones, with some not included. The data hold around 80,000 clones, with roughly 80% observed a single time. The sequenced material came from PBMCs. The receptors here all came from a man in his forties or fifties in good health and CMV-seronegative.

The chain has TRBV25-1 and TRBJ2-4, with 10 bases fitting TRBD1. V was clipped by 4 bases and J by 0 bases; unmatched bases: 9. This CDR3 spans 18 amino acids. Germline V gene lookup returns CDR1 MGHDK and CDR2 SYGVNS. The CDR3 here is CASSAGTGDSLAKNIQYF. CDR3 nucleotide sequence: TGTGCCAGCAGTGCCGGGACAGGGGACTCCTTAGCCAAAAACATTCAGTACTTC.

The chain links TRBV19 to TRBJ2-1, with 8 bases fitting TRBD2. CDR1 and CDR2 from the germline V gene are LNHDA and SQIVND (reference sequence). This CDR3 has 17 residues. Germline trimming cut 6 bases from V and 0 bases from J; bases unmatched to any gene: 10. CDR3 protein: CASRDSGGPSSYNEQFF. CDR3 sequence (DNA): TGTGCCAGTAGAGACAGCGGGGGTCCAAGCTCCTACAATGAGCAGTTCTTC.

The chain has TRBV5-1 and TRBJ2-7; the D gene is possibly TRBD1 (6 bases). V lost 1 base and J 1 base, leaving 21 bases between the germline ends. The CDR3 covers 18 residues. Germline CDR1 is SGHRS and CDR2 is YFSETQ. In DNA form, the CDR3 reads TGCGCCAGCAGCTTGTACAGGGCGACCGGGACGACTTCCTACGAGCAGTACTTC. It encodes CASSLYRATGTTSYEQYF.

J is TRBJ2-1 and V is TRBV19, with TRBD1 as a possible D gene (5 bases). From germline, CDR1 is LNHDA and CDR2 SQIVND (reference sequence). V lost 3 bases to trimming and J lost 0 bases, with 9 bases between them. CDR3 length: 15 residues. The CDR3: CASSIDRSSYNEQFF. CDR3 bases: TGTGCCAGTAGTATCGACAGAAGCTCCTACAATGAGCAGTTCTTC.

The rearrangement uses TRBV29-1 and TRBJ2-5; a possible D gene is TRBD1 (6 bases). The J call may be mistaken, given a closer DNA end match to TRBJ2-7. The CDR3 extends over 14 amino acids. Germline V lookup: CDR1 SQVTM, CDR2 ANQGSEA. The CDR3 DNA sequence: TGCAGCGTGGTAAGGACAGACTCCTCCTACGAGCAGTACTTC. This codes for CSVVRTDSSYEQYF.

The chain links TRBV6-5 to TRBJ1-1; 10 bases agree with TRBD1. CDR1 and CDR2 from the germline V gene are MNHEY and SVGAGI. Unmatched junction bases numbered 2, after V lost 7 bases and J lost 0 bases. The CDR3 sequence is 14 residues long. CDR3 in amino acids: CASNGQGVNTEAFF. CDR3 DNA sequence: TGTGCCAGCAATGGACAGGGGGTGAACACTGAAGCTTTCTTT.

This clone was found once. The chain is built from TRBV7-9 and TRBJ1-1; 7 bases match TRBD1. With V trimmed by 7 bases and J by 1 base, 12 bases remained unmatched. This CDR3 is 16 amino acids long. Germline V gene lookup returns CDR1 SEHNR and CDR2 FQNEAQ (reference sequence). The CDR3 protein is CASTGSLQGTNTEAFF. CDR3 DNA: TGTGCCAGCACCGGATCCCTACAGGGGACGAACACTGAAGCTTTCTTT. Using reference TRBV7-9 and TRBJ1-1 for the parts outside the CDR3, the full variable domain is DTGVSQNPRHKITKRGQNVTFRCDPISEHNRLYWYRQTLGQGPEFLTYFQNEAQLEKSRLLSDRFSAERPKGSFSTLEIQRTEQGDSAMYLCASTGSLQGTNTEAFFGQGTRLTVV.

This clone was observed a handful of times. V is TRBV1 and J is TRBJ2-7; the listed D gene, TRBD1, was not tested against the DNA. TRBV1 is labeled a pseudogene. This CDR3 is built from 14 residues. CDR3 bases: TGCACCAGCAGCCAAGTTGCCTCAAACAACGAGCAGTACTTC. Translating it yields CTSSQVASNNEQYF.

V is TRBV29-1 and J is TRBJ2-2; 9 positions match TRBD1. V lost 4 bases and J lost 2; bases outside the gene matches: 2. Germline-derived CDR1 and CDR2 are SQVTM and ANQGSEA. The CDR3 totals 14 residues. CDR3 sequence reads: CSVAGQGNTGELFF. The CDR3 DNA is TGCAGCGTTGCGGGACAGGGCAACACCGGGGAGCTGTTTTTT.

The chain combines TRBV27 with TRBJ2-7; the match to TRBD2 covers 8 bases. In germline, CDR1 is MNHEY, CDR2 SMNVEV (reference sequence). The CDR3 length is 14 residues. J was trimmed by 9 bases and V by 2 bases; bases with no gene match: 9. The CDR3 sequence is CASSLREGPFGQYF. As DNA, the CDR3 is TGTGCCAGCAGTTTACGGGAGGGTCCCTTCGGGCAGTACTTC.

The gene calls are TRBV28 and TRBJ1-2; TRBD1 aligns across 10 bases. The CDR3 sequence is 14 residues long. Germline trimming cut 1 base from V and 5 bases from J; bases unmatched to any gene: 1. Germline V lookup: CDR1 MDHEN, CDR2 SYDVKM. CDR3 sequence: CASSLLGQGYGYTF. Here the CDR3 DNA reads TGTGCCAGCAGTTTATTGGGACAGGGGTATGGCTACACCTTC.

This clone was seen more than once but under ten times. The genes are TRBV5-1 and TRBJ2-7, with 11 bases aligning to TRBD2. Germline CDR1 reads SGHRS; CDR2 reads YFSETQ. The CDR3 length is 17 residues. V gave up 3 bases and J gave up 1 base; unmatched junction bases: 9. The CDR3 DNA follows: TGCGCCAGCAGCTCGGGACTAGCGGCCTTTGGATCCTACGAGCAGTACTTC. The encoded protein is CASSSGLAAFGSYEQYF.

The V and J genes are TRBV5-1 and TRBJ2-1, with 7 bases fitting TRBD2. V dropped 0 bases and J dropped 2; count of bases not matched to a gene: 5. The CDR3 is 16 amino acids. Germline V gene sequence: CDR1 SGHRS, CDR2 YFSETQ. CDR3: CASSLDLGGAYNEQFF. The CDR3 coding sequence is TGCGCCAGCAGCTTGGATCTGGGGGGGGCCTACAATGAGCAGTTCTTC.

V gene TRBV13 combines with J gene TRBJ2-5; D is perhaps TRBD2 (7 bases). The end of the DNA fits TRBJ2-7 better, so the J call may be wrong. CDR1 PRHDT and CDR2 FYEKMQ come from the germline V gene (reference sequence). CDR3 size: 13 residues. The DNA for the CDR3 is TGTGCCAGCGGGAGGGGGAGTGCGTACGAGCAGTACTTC. Translated, it gives CASGRGSAYEQYF.

This clone has just one count. The rearrangement links TRBV9 to TRBJ2-7; D gene uncertain. Germline CDR1 and CDR2: SGDLS and YYNGEE. The V end lost 0 bases, the J end lost 2 bases, and 9 bases lay between the germline ends. The CDR3 spans 14 residues. CDR3 residues: CASSVGAETYEQYF. CDR3 coding DNA: TGTGCCAGCAGCGTAGGGGCAGAAACCTACGAGCAGTACTTC.

The rearrangement uses TRBV28 and TRBJ2-7, with 13 bases identical to TRBD2. The V segment lost 6 bases and the J segment 2 bases; nucleotides outside the gene matches: 4. The CDR3 is 15 residues long. The germline V gene encodes CDR1 MDHEN and CDR2 SYDVKM. This CDR3 reads CASRNGLAGAYEQYF. In nucleotides, the CDR3 is TGTGCCAGCAGGAATGGACTAGCGGGAGCCTACGAGCAGTACTTC.

The genes are TRBV5-1 and TRBJ2-1; 12 bases fit TRBD2. The CDR3 spans 16 residues. After removal of 0 bases from V and 6 bases from J, the junction contained 4 bases not matched to a gene. Per the germline V gene, CDR1 is SGHRS and CDR2 is YFSETQ. DNA of the CDR3: TGCGCCAGCAGCTTGGGGACTAGCGGGACCCCCAATGAGCAGTTCTTC. Its protein is CASSLGTSGTPNEQFF.

The chain joins TRBV7-3 to TRBJ2-1, with TRBD2 matching over 11 bases. This CDR3 has 16 residues. The junction had 10 bases not matched to a gene; V was cut back by 5 bases and J by 7 bases. Germline loops: CDR1 SGHTA, CDR2 FQGTGA. The CDR3 region has the DNA TGTGCCAGCAGCGCCTCCCGGACTAGCGGGCTGAATGAGCAGTTCTTC. Its protein is CASSASRTSGLNEQFF.